The source of this T cell receptor (beta chain) is a study of blood T cell repertoires in COVID-19. TCRdb's table, derived via immunoSEQ multiplex PCR, lists solely in-frame clones and lacks some. The sample holds about 200,000 clones, about 88% seen once. V lost 1 base to trimming and J lost 2 bases, with 11 bases between them. CDR1 and CDR2 (germline): LNHDA, SQIVND (reference sequence). The CDR3 has 16 amino acids. The rearrangement uses TRBV19 and TRBJ2-2; TRBD2 might be the D (6 bases). The source of this sequence is a woman between 40 and 55 years old who had recovered from COVID-19. Sequencing was performed on peripheral blood. Here the CDR3 reads CASSIAGERNTGELFF. Written as DNA, the CDR3 is TGTGCCAGTAGTATAGCGGGAGAACGAAACACCGGGGAGCTGTTTTTT.